These 32 T cell receptor beta chains were sequenced from one sample in a study of blood T cell repertoires in COVID-19. The table came from immunoSEQ multiplex PCR; TCRdb's copy has only in-frame clones and leaves some out. The sample includes 230,000 or so clones, more than 65% of them seen just once. The source material was peripheral blood. The source is a woman in her forties who had recovered from COVID-19.

This clone has a single count. This rearrangement joins TRBV6-5 to TRBJ2-5; tentative D call: TRBD2 (6 bases). CDR1 and CDR2 from the germline V gene are MNHEY and SVGAGI. The CDR3 extends over 14 amino acids. With 6 bases removed from V and 3 bases from J, the gap between germline ends came to 14 bases. The CDR3 loop reads CASSPRTNKETQYF. CDR3 in DNA: TGTGCCAGCAGCCCGAGGACTAATAAAGAGACCCAGTACTTC.

This sequence joins TRBV9 and TRBJ2-2; no definite D call. Looked up from germline, CDR1 is SGDLS and CDR2 is YYNGEE. This CDR3 has 13 amino acids. V dropped 4 bases and J dropped 1 base, with 5 bases sitting between them. The CDR3 reads CASSTMNTGELFF. CDR3 DNA: TGTGCCAGCAGCACTATGAACACCGGGGAGCTGTTTTTT. The full variable domain, completed using reference TRBV9 and TRBJ2-2, is DSGVTQTPKHLITATGQRVTLRCSPRSGDLSVYWYQQSLDQGLQFLIQYYNGEERAKGNILERFSAQQFPDLHSELNLSSLELGDSALYFCASSTMNTGELFFGEGSRLTVL.

This chain uses TRBV6-2 or TRBV6-3 with TRBJ2-7; D remains unclear. The germline V and J ends were trimmed by 0 bases and 3 bases, with 6 bases remaining between them. CDR3 length: 13 residues. Germline V CDR1 and CDR2: MNHEY, SVGEGT. CDR3 sequence: CASSYSYFYEQYF. The CDR3 region has the DNA TGTGCCAGCAGTTACTCGTATTTCTACGAGCAGTACTTC.

A word on this clone: Other DNA variants within this sample encode the same CDR3. The CDR3 reads CAWTRGISVGDTEAFF. The CDR3 DNA reads as TGTGCCTGGACCCGGGGTATTTCGGTGGGAGACACTGAAGCTTTCTTT. The V and J genes are TRBV30 and TRBJ1-1; no reliable D call. The CDR3 is 16 residues long. Looked up from germline, CDR1 is GTSNPN and CDR2 is SVGIG (reference sequence). Trimming took off 4 bases at V and 3 bases at J, with 21 bases between the two ends.

The rearrangement uses TRBV2 and TRBJ2-5, with TRBD2 identical over 12 bases. The trim removed 6 bases at V and 1 base at J, leaving 6 bases unmatched. CDR3 length equals 16 residues. Germline values: CDR1 SNHLY, CDR2 FYNNEI. CDR3 region: CASSQGLAGFQETQYF. The CDR3 DNA is TGTGCCAGCAGCCAAGGACTAGCGGGGTTCCAAGAGACCCAGTACTTC.

The chain uses TRBV9 and TRBJ1-3; the match to TRBD1 covers 7 bases. This CDR3 comprises 12 residues. The trim removed 7 bases at V and 3 bases at J, leaving 1 base unmatched. Germline V gene data show CDR1 as SGDLS and CDR2 as YYNGEE. For the CDR3, the DNA is TGTGCCAGCGGGGACAGTGGAAACACCATATATTTT. It specifies CASGDSGNTIYF.

The chain has TRBV6-5 and TRBJ1-2; D remains ambiguous. The CDR3 runs to 14 residues. Germline CDR1 is MNHEY and CDR2 is SVGAGI. Trimming shortened V by 6 bases and J by 8 bases, and 19 bases separated the two germline ends. CDR3 protein: CASSLGVNGGGYTF. The CDR3 DNA is TGTGCCAGCAGCCTCGGGGTTAACGGAGGAGGCTACACCTTC.

J is TRBJ2-2 and V is TRBV7-3; D ambiguous. Germline V gives CDR1 SGHTA, CDR2 FQGTGA. Trimming stripped 3 bases from V and 6 bases from J, with 5 bases between. This CDR3 has 12 amino acids. Here the CDR3 reads CASSFSSGELFF. The CDR3, as DNA: TGTGCCAGCAGCTTCTCGTCCGGGGAGCTGTTTTTT.

The chain carries TRBV11-3 and TRBJ2-2; no reliable D call. The length of the CDR3 is 13 residues. The germline V gene has CDR1 SGHNT and CDR2 YENEEA. V dropped 3 bases and J dropped 1 base, with 3 bases sitting between them. Written as DNA, the CDR3 is TGTGCCAGCAGCTTCTGGAACACCGGGGAGCTGTTTTTT. It encodes CASSFWNTGELFF.

This rearrangement joins TRBV5-1 to TRBJ2-7, with D possibly being TRBD1 (5 bases). The CDR3 spans 13 residues. V shed 4 bases and J shed 3 bases, with 11 bases lying between them. Germline assignment: CDR1 SGHRS and CDR2 YFSETQ. CDR3 loop: CASSPTGHYEQYF. DNA of the CDR3: TGCGCCAGCAGCCCCACCGGACACTACGAGCAGTACTTC.

V is TRBV6-5 and J is TRBJ2-3, with TRBD2 identical over 13 bases. The germline CDR1 and CDR2 sequences are MNHEY and SVGAGI. The CDR3 runs to 16 residues. Unmatched junction bases numbered 0, after V lost 2 bases and J lost 1 base. The CDR3 DNA follows: TGTGCCAGCAGTTACGGACTAGCGGGGGGCACAGATACGCAGTATTTT. Its translation is CASSYGLAGGTDTQYF.

V and J are TRBV11-3 and TRBJ2-5; possibly TRBD1 for D (5 bases). The V gene's germline CDR1 is SGHNT and CDR2 YENEEA. CDR3 length: 16 amino acids. V was trimmed by 0 bases and J by 1 base, leaving 12 bases between them. The CDR3 loop is CASSLEGAPIQETQYF. Written as DNA, the CDR3 is TGTGCCAGCAGCTTAGAAGGGGCCCCAATCCAAGAGACCCAGTACTTC.

This clone came up once. The J gene is TRBJ2-7, the V gene TRBV28, with a possible D match to TRBD1 (5 bases). Looked up from germline, CDR1 is MDHEN and CDR2 is SYDVKM. The CDR3 consists of 15 residues. Between the trimmed V and J ends, which lost 7 bases and 2 bases, there was a span of 18 bases. CDR3 region: CASTSLPGIAYEQYF. CDR3 DNA sequence: TGTGCCAGCACCTCCCTGCCAGGGATCGCCTACGAGCAGTACTTC.

The chain is built from TRBV5-1 and TRBJ1-4; 8 bases fit TRBD1. V was pared by 5 bases and J by 7 bases, with 10 bases of the junction left unmatched. The CDR3 contains 15 residues. The germline V gene encodes CDR1 SGHRS and CDR2 YFSETQ. The CDR3 nucleotides are TGCGCCAGCAGAATAACAGGGGGATTAAGTGAAAAACTGTTTTTT. Its translation is CASRITGGLSEKLFF. Full variable domain (remainder filled in from reference TRBV5-1 and TRBJ1-4): KAGVTQTPRYLIKTRGQQVTLSCSPISGHRSVSWYQQTPGQGLQFLFEYFSETQRNKGNFPGRFSGRQFSNSRSEMNVSTLELGDSALYLCASRITGGLSEKLFFGSGTQLSVL.

The CDR3 DNA reads TGTGCCAGCAGCTGGGGGGGGACCTATGGCTACACCTTC. Translated, it gives CASSWGGTYGYTF. The V gene is TRBV12-3 or TRBV12-4, the J gene TRBJ1-2; TRBD1 is a possible D gene (5 bases). The CDR3 consists of 13 residues. V shed 6 bases and J shed 4 bases, with 12 bases lying between them.

This rearrangement joins TRBV15 to TRBJ1-6; the D gene is possibly TRBD1 (6 bases). The V and J ends lost 0 bases and 5 bases respectively, with 14 bases between them. Germline V gene data show CDR1 as LNHNV and CDR2 as YYDKDF (reference sequence). This CDR3 is built from 17 residues. The CDR3 nucleotides are TGTGCCACCAGCAGAGAACTGGGGGCAGGGGATAATTCACCCCTCCACTTT. Its protein is CATSRELGAGDNSPLHF.

V gene TRBV6-5 combines with J gene TRBJ2-3; weak D call: TRBD2 (6 bases). V gave up 5 bases and J gave up 2 bases, with 14 bases separating them. Germline CDR1 reads MNHEY; CDR2 reads SVGAGI. The CDR3 covers 15 residues. Written as DNA, the CDR3 is TGTGCCAGCAGTCTAGCGTCCCCGGTCACAGATACGCAGTATTTT. Translated, it gives CASSLASPVTDTQYF.

Turning to this clone: Within the sample, other DNA sequences also encode this same CDR3. The chain combines TRBV7-9 with TRBJ2-3; D not resolved. CDR3 length equals 14 residues. Germline-derived CDR1 and CDR2 are SEHNR and FQNEAQ (reference sequence). V was cut by 2 bases and J by 2 bases, with 8 bases left in between. CDR3 bases: TGTGCCAGCAGCTTAACGCTAGACACAGATACGCAGTATTTT. As protein: CASSLTLDTDTQYF.

This clone was seen more than once but under ten times. This chain uses TRBV19 with TRBJ1-2; D gene ambiguous. The CDR3 loop spans 13 amino acids. Trimming took off 7 bases at V and 7 bases at J, with 16 bases between the two ends. CDR1 and CDR2 from the germline V gene are LNHDA and SQIVND (reference sequence). The CDR3 DNA reads TGTGCCAGTACCCTAACAGAAGTGTCTGGCTACACCTTC. Amino acid sequence: CASTLTEVSGYTF.

The rearrangement joins TRBV6-5 to TRBJ1-5; the D is unclear. V was pared by 5 bases and J by 3 bases, with 8 bases between. Germline CDR1 MNHEY, CDR2 SVGAGI. The CDR3 is 13 residues long. The CDR3 loop reads CASSSELNQPQHF. The CDR3 DNA sequence: TGTGCCAGCAGTAGTGAGCTCAATCAGCCCCAGCATTTT.

This chain connects TRBV27 to TRBJ2-5; 8 bases align to TRBD1. The V gene's germline CDR1 is MNHEY and CDR2 SMNVEV (reference sequence). The CDR3 consists of 15 residues. Unmatched junction bases numbered 9, after V lost 6 bases and J lost 3 bases. The CDR3 DNA reads TGTGCCAGCAGCTCTCAGGGGGCGCAGGAAGAGACCCAGTACTTC. Translation: CASSSQGAQEETQYF.

This clone turned up a few times. V and J are TRBV2 and TRBJ1-1, with D maybe TRBD1 (5 bases). The CDR3 covers 15 residues. The germline V gene has CDR1 SNHLY and CDR2 FYNNEI. Deletions cut 3 bases from V and 4 bases from J, with 15 bases between. CDR3 amino acids: CASSEVPEGATEAFF. CDR3 coding DNA: TGTGCCAGCAGTGAGGTCCCCGAAGGGGCCACTGAAGCTTTCTTT.

V usage is TRBV11-3 and J usage is TRBJ2-3; 9 nucleotides align to TRBD2. The germline V gene encodes CDR1 SGHNT and CDR2 YENEEA. Germline trimming cut 5 bases from V and 6 bases from J; bases unmatched to any gene: 6. The CDR3 has 14 residues. CDR3 residues: CASSARGGFDTQYF. The DNA for the CDR3 is TGTGCCAGCAGCGCGCGGGGGGGATTTGATACGCAGTATTTT.

The chain recombines TRBV19 with TRBJ1-1, with a possible D match to TRBD1 (5 bases). CDR1 and CDR2 from the germline V gene are LNHDA and SQIVND (reference sequence). V lost 5 bases and J lost 4, with 11 bases in between. CDR3 size: 13 residues. This CDR3 reads CASSSQGGTEAFF. DNA for the CDR3: TGTGCCAGTAGTTCCCAGGGAGGCACTGAAGCTTTCTTT.

This rearrangement joins TRBV6-5 to TRBJ1-2, with D tentatively TRBD1 (5 bases). Trimming removed 0 bases from V and 3 bases from J, with 11 bases in between. The CDR3 has 15 amino acids. Germline V CDR1 and CDR2: MNHEY, SVGAGI. This chain's CDR3 is CASSYSQGSYYGYTF. In DNA, the CDR3 is TGTGCCAGCAGTTACTCTCAGGGAAGTTACTATGGCTACACCTTC.

The J gene is TRBJ2-2, the V gene TRBV11-3; TRBD1 matches 10 bases. The V and J ends lost 4 bases and 4 bases, in that order; junction bases with no gene match: 6. This CDR3 spans 16 amino acids. Germline loops: CDR1 SGHNT, CDR2 YENEEA. CDR3 protein: CASSSRGQGTTGELFF. The DNA of the CDR3 is TGTGCCAGCAGCTCCAGGGGACAGGGGACCACCGGGGAGCTGTTTTTT.

This clone was picked up one time. The chain carries TRBV30 and TRBJ1-2; D uncertain. The length of the CDR3 is 13 residues. V dropped 1 base and J dropped 8 bases, with 14 bases sitting between them. Germline V gives CDR1 GTSNPN, CDR2 SVGIG (reference sequence). The CDR3 loop is CAWSAGGLYGYTF. CDR3 sequence (DNA): TGTGCCTGGAGTGCAGGAGGGCTCTACGGCTACACCTTC.

The chain links TRBV4-3 to TRBJ2-1; D ambiguous. Germline V gene lookup returns CDR1 LGHNA and CDR2 YSLEER. V was shortened by 0 bases and J by 4 bases, with 13 bases between the two germline ends. The CDR3 spans 16 residues. DNA of the CDR3: TGCGCCAGCAGCCAAGATGGCCTCGACTTTTACAATGAGCAGTTCTTC. This gives the protein CASSQDGLDFYNEQFF.

The chain uses TRBV5-4 and TRBJ1-1; tentative D call: TRBD1 (5 bases). In germline, CDR1 is SGHNT, CDR2 YYREEE (reference sequence). The CDR3 totals 15 residues. V was cut by 0 bases and J by 3 bases, with 12 bases left in between. The CDR3 protein is CASSLGVRADTEAFF. CDR3 nucleotides: TGTGCCAGCAGCTTGGGTGTCAGGGCGGACACTGAAGCTTTCTTT.

The chain uses TRBV2 and TRBJ1-6; D uncertain. Germline CDR1 SNHLY, CDR2 FYNNEI. The V end was cut by 2 bases, the J end by 6 bases, with 11 bases between. The CDR3 is 15 amino acids. In nucleotides, the CDR3 is TGTGCCAGCAGTGAAACTTTCCCGCCTAATTCACCCCTCCACTTT. It codes for CASSETFPPNSPLHF. The full variable domain, rest sourced from reference TRBV2 and TRBJ1-6, is EPEVTQTPSHQVTQMGQEVILRCVPISNHLYFYWYRQILGQKVEFLVSFYNNEISEKSEIFDDQFSVERPDGSNFTLKIRSTKLEDSAMYFCASSETFPPNSPLHFGNGTRLTVT.

This clone was picked up a small number of times. CDR3 sequence reads: CASSMGQAYSGNTIYF. The DNA for the CDR3 is TGTGCCAGCAGCATGGGACAGGCGTACTCTGGAAACACCATATATTTT. The chain links TRBV7-9 to TRBJ1-3, with 8 bases aligning to TRBD1. V shed 5 bases, J shed 0 bases, and the junction held 6 bases outside the gene matches. This CDR3 contains 16 residues. From germline, CDR1 is SEHNR and CDR2 FQNEAQ (reference sequence).

CDR3 in amino acids: CATSRVREDTQYF. The CDR3 DNA sequence: TGTGCCACCAGCAGAGTCCGGGAGGATACGCAGTATTTT. The chain is built from TRBV15 and TRBJ2-3, with a tentative D call TRBD2 (6 bases). Germline V gene sequence: CDR1 LNHNV, CDR2 YYDKDF (reference sequence). V gave up 1 base and J gave up 6 bases, with 8 bases separating them. The CDR3 runs to 13 residues.